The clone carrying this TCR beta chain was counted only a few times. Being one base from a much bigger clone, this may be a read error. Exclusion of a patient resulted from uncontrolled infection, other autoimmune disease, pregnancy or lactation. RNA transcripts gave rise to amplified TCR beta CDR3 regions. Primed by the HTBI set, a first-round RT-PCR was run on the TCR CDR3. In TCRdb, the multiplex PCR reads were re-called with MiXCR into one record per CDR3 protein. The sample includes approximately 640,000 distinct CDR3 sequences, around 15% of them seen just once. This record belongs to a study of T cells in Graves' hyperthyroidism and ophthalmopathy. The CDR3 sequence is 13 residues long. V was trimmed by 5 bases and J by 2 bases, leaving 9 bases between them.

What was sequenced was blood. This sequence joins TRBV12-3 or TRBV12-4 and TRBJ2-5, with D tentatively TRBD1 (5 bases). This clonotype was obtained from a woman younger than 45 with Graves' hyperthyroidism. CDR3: CASSVTAQETQYF. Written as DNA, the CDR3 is TGTGCCAGCAGTGTGACAGCACAAGAGACCCAGTACTTC.